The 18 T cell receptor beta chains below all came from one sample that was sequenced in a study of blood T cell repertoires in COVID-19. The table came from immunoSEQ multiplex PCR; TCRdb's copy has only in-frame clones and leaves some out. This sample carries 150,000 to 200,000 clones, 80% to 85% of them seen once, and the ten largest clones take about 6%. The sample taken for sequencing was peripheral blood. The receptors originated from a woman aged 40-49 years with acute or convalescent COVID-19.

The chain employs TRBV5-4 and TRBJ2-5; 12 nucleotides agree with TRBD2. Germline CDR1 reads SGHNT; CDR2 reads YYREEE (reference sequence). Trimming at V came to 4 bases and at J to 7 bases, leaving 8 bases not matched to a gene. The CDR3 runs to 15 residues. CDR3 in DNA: TGTGCCAGCAGCCCCCCGACTAGCGGGAGCGTGACCCAGTACTTC. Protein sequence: CASSPPTSGSVTQYF.

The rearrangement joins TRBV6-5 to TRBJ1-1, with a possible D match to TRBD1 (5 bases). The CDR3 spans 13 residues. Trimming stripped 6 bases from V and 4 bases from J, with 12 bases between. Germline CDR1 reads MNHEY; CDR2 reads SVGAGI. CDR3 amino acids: CASRVQGTTEAFF. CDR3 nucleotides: TGTGCCAGCAGGGTTCAGGGCACCACTGAAGCTTTCTTT.

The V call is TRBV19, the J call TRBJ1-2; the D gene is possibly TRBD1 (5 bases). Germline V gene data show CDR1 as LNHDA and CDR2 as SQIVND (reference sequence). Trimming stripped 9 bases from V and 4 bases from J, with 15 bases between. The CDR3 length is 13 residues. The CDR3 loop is CASEADTPYGYTF. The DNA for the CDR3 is TGTGCCAGCGAGGCGGACACACCCTATGGCTACACCTTC.

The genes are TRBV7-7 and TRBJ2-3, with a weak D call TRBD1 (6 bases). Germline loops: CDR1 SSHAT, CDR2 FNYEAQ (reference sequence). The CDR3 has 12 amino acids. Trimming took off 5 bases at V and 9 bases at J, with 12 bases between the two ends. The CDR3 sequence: CASSPIQGTQYF. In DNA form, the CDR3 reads TGTGCCAGCAGCCCAATCCAGGGGACGCAGTATTTT.

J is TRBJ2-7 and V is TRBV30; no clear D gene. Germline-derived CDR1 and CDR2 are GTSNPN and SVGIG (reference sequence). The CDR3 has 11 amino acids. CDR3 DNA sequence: TGTGCGGGTCGACACACCTACGAGCAGTACTTC. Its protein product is CAGRHTYEQYF.

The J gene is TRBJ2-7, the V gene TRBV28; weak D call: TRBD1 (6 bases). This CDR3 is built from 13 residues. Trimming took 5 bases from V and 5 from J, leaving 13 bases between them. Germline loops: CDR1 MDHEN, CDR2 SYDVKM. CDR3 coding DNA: TGTGCCAGCAGTCTCAGGGGTCGGAACGAGCAGTACTTC. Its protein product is CASSLRGRNEQYF. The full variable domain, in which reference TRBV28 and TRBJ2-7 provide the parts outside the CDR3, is DVKVTQSSRYLVKRTGEKVFLECVQDMDHENMFWYRQDPGLGLRLIYFSYDVKMKEKGDIPEGYSVSREKKERFSLILESASTNQTSMYLCASSLRGRNEQYFGPGTRLTVT.

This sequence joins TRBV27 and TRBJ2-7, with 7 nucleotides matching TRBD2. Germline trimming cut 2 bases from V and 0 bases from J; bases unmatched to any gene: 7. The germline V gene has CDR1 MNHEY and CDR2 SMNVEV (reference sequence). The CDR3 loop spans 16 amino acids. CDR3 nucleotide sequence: TGTGCCAGCAGTTTAAGGGGAGGGATAAACTCCTACGAGCAGTACTTC. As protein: CASSLRGGINSYEQYF.

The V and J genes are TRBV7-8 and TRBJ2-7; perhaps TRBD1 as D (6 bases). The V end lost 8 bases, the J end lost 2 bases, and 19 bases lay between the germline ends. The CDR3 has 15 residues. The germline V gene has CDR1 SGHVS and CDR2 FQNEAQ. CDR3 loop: CASGARTEGAYEQYF. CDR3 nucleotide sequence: TGTGCCAGCGGAGCTAGGACAGAGGGGGCCTACGAGCAGTACTTC.

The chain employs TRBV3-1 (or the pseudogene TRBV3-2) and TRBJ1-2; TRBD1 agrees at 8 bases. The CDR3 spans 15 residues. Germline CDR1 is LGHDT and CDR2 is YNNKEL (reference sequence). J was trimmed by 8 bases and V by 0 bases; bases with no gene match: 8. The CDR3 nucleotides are TGTGCCAGCAGCCAAGAGTGGACAGGGAAGGGAGGCTACACCTTC. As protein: CASSQEWTGKGGYTF.

CDR3 residues: CASSTGGTDDYEQYF. Written as DNA, the CDR3 is TGTGCCAGCAGCACAGGCGGGACAGATGACTACGAGCAGTACTTC. The rearrangement links TRBV11-3 to TRBJ2-7; possibly TRBD1 for D (7 bases). CDR1 is SGHNT, CDR2 YENEEA, per germline. Trimming left V 5 bases short and J 3 bases short, with 17 bases between. This CDR3 is 15 amino acids long. Combining the CDR3 with reference TRBV11-3 and TRBJ2-7 gives the whole variable domain EAGVVQSPRYKIIEKKQPVAFWCNPISGHNTLYWYLQNLGQGPELLIRYENEEAVDDSQLPKDRFSAERLKGVDSTLKIQPAELGDSAVYLCASSTGGTDDYEQYFGPGTRLTVT.

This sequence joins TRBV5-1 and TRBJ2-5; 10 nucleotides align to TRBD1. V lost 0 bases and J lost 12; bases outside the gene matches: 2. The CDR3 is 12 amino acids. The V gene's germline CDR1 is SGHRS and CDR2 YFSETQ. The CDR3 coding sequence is TGCGCCAGCAGCTTGGAGGGGACAGGGGAGTACTTC. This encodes CASSLEGTGEYF. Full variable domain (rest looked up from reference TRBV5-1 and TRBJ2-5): KAGVTQTPRYLIKTRGQQVTLSCSPISGHRSVSWYQQTPGQGLQFLFEYFSETQRNKGNFPGRFSGRQFSNSRSEMNVSTLELGDSALYLCASSLEGTGEYFGPGTRLLVL.

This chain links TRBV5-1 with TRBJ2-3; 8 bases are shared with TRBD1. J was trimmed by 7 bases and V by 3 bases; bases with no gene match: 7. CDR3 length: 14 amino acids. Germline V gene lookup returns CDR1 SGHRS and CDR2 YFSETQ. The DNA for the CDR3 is TGCGCCAGCAGCTCGTCAGGGGGCGAGAATACGCAGTATTTT. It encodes CASSSSGGENTQYF.

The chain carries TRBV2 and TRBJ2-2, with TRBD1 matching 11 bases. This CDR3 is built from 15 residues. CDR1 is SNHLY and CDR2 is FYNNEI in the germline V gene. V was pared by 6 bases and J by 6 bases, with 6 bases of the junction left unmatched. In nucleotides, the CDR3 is TGTGCCAGCAGAACAGGACAGGGGGCGTCCGGGGAGCTGTTTTTT. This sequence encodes CASRTGQGASGELFF.

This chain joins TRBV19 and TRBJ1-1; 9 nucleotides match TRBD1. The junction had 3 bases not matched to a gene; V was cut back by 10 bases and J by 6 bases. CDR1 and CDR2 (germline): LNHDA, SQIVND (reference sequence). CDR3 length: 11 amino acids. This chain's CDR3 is CATTGGSEAFF. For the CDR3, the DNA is TGTGCCACAACAGGGGGCTCTGAAGCTTTCTTT.

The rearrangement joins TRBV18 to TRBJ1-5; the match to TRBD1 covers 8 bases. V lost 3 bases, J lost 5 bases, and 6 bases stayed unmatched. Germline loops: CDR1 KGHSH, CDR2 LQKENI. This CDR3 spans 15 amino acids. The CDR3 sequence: CASSPGTGGYQPQHF. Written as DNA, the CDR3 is TGTGCCAGCTCACCCGGGACAGGCGGCTATCAGCCCCAGCATTTT.

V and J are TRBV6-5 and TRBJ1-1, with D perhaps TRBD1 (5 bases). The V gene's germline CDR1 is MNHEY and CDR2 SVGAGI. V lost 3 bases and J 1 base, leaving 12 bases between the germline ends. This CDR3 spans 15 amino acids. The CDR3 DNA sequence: TGTGCCAGCAGTTATAGGGGCGGACAGAACACTGAAGCTTTCTTT. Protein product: CASSYRGGQNTEAFF.

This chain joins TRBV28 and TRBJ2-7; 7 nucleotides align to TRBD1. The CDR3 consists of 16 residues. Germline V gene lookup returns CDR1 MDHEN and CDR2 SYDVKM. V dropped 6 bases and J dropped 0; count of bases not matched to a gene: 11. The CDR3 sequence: CASRTTGAPSSYEQYF. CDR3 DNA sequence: TGTGCCAGCAGGACTACAGGGGCACCAAGCTCCTACGAGCAGTACTTC.

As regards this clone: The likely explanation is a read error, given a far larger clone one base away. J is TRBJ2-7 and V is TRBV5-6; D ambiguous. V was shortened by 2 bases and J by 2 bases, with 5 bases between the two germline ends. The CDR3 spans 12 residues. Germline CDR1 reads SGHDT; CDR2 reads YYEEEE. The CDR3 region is CASSLSTYEQYF. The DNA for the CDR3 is TGTGCCAGCAGCTTATCTACCTACGAGCAGTACTTC.